A selection of T cell receptor beta chains follows, all from one sample in a study of cytomegalovirus exposure and HLA in healthy donors. Generated by immunoSEQ multiplex PCR, the TCRdb table keeps only in-frame clones and is missing some. The sample carries about 83,000 clones, 65% to 75% recorded once. The sample consisted of PBMCs. These receptors were collected from a man aged 55-75 years in good health and CMV-seronegative. Each CDR3 is given without its conserved first and last residue.

j_gene: TRBJ2-5
v_gene: TRBV5-1
CDR3aa: ASSSQVGAETQY

j_gene: TRBJ1-2
v_gene: TRBV5-1
CDR3aa: ASSMDRGQGGYT

j_gene: TRBJ2-1
v_gene: TRBV9
CDR3aa: ASSVGGDSEVGFYNEQF

j_gene: TRBJ2-3
v_gene: TRBV27
CDR3aa: ASSFLLAGADTQY

j_gene: TRBJ2-7
v_gene: TRBV7-8
CDR3aa: ASSWTGADYEQY

j_gene: TRBJ1-2
v_gene: TRBV9
CDR3aa: ASSATLQGNYGYT

j_gene: TRBJ2-7
v_gene: TRBV5-1
CDR3aa: ASSLYETGSEQY

j_gene: TRBJ1-6
v_gene: TRBV4-1
CDR3aa: ASSPGQVNSPLH

j_gene: TRBJ2-5
v_gene: TRBV5-1
CDR3aa: ASSLGEKQETQY

j_gene: TRBJ2-1
v_gene: TRBV21-1
CDR3aa: ASSKGGRGTYNEQF

j_gene: TRBJ2-3
v_gene: TRBV25-1
CDR3aa: ASSEYRPQGTDTQY

j_gene: TRBJ1-1
v_gene: TRBV4-1
CDR3aa: ASSQQGAGNTEAF

j_gene: TRBJ2-3
v_gene: TRBV5-1
CDR3aa: ASSSLGGSPDTQY

j_gene: TRBJ2-5
v_gene: TRBV7-9
CDR3aa: ASRGSSVQETQY

j_gene: TRBJ2-7
v_gene: TRBV5-1
CDR3aa: ASSPGPGLAGDDEQY

j_gene: TRBJ2-3
v_gene: TRBV7-9
CDR3aa: ASSNQGFTDTQY

j_gene: TRBJ1-2
v_gene: TRBV29-1
CDR3aa: SVEWDRGWGYT

j_gene: TRBJ1-2
v_gene: TRBV29-1
CDR3aa: SVEVRVTYGYT

j_gene: TRBJ2-5
v_gene: TRBV6-5
CDR3aa: ASSYFAGGRETQY

j_gene: TRBJ2-5
v_gene: TRBV30
CDR3aa: AWSVSFGPPGGETQY

j_gene: TRBJ1-6
v_gene: TRBV19
CDR3aa: ASSMGRGDNSPLH

j_gene: TRBJ2-7
v_gene: TRBV27
CDR3aa: ASSLQGVTYEQY

j_gene: TRBJ2-7
v_gene: TRBV19
CDR3aa: ASSRSGGAMYEQY

j_gene: TRBJ2-2
v_gene: TRBV9
CDR3aa: ASSVEGGGNTGELF

j_gene: TRBJ2-3
v_gene: TRBV10-3
CDR3aa: AISESRLGAY

j_gene: TRBJ1-1
v_gene: TRBV6-1
CDR3aa: ASTPGPYTEAF

j_gene: TRBJ1-4
v_gene: TRBV4-1
CDR3aa: ASSPPFGTDHEKLF

j_gene: TRBJ2-3
v_gene: TRBV2
CDR3aa: ASSEAPPGGNLDTQY

j_gene: TRBJ1-3
v_gene: TRBV11-2
CDR3aa: ASSLARGSSGNTIY

j_gene: TRBJ1-1
v_gene: TRBV6-5
CDR3aa: ASSQLAGGGTEAF